The rows below give T cell receptor beta chains drawn from one sample of a study of shared clonotypes between healthy human individuals. This table comes from immunoSEQ multiplex PCR, and its TCRdb copy is limited to in-frame clones, with some not included. The sample carries more than 1,200,000 clones, approximately 98.5% recorded once. Sequencing was performed on naive CD4+ T cells sorted from blood. These receptors were taken from a young man in good health. Both conserved end residues are part of each CDR3. Some rows have no size entry. The others give once, few or many, or a class for an expanded clone.

V: TRBV5-1; size: .; J: TRBJ2-3; CDR3: CASSWAALAGATDTQYF
V: TRBV6-4; size: .; J: TRBJ2-3; CDR3: CASSEGPHTDTQYF
V: TRBV5-1; size: .; J: TRBJ1-5; CDR3: CASSLGTGQGNQPQHF
V: TRBV10-3; size: .; J: TRBJ2-7; CDR3: CAIHPSGSYEQYF
V: TRBV9; size: .; J: TRBJ2-3; CDR3: CASSVGAGDAHFRTDTQYF
V: TRBV7-9; size: .; J: TRBJ1-3; CDR3: CASSLQGRGNTIYF
V: TRBV27; size: .; J: TRBJ1-2; CDR3: CASSRRGWEDGYTF
V: TRBV5-5; size: .; J: TRBJ1-5; CDR3: CASSSGHFQPQHF
V: TRBV7-8; size: .; J: TRBJ1-2; CDR3: CASSLLREGGYTF
V: TRBV4-3; size: .; J: TRBJ1-4; CDR3: CASSQGGYQGSEKLFF
V: TRBV18; size: .; J: TRBJ1-4; CDR3: CASSRGTGNEKLFF
V: TRBV5-1; size: .; J: TRBJ1-4; CDR3: CASSLRPAGQGVSTNEKLFF
V: TRBV6-5; size: .; J: TRBJ1-2; CDR3: CASSGHHRGLYGYTF
V: TRBV28; size: .; J: TRBJ1-5; CDR3: CASSSLAGGPLSNQPQHF
V: TRBV28; size: .; J: TRBJ1-2; CDR3: CASSRARNPQGYYGYTF
V: TRBV2; size: .; J: TRBJ2-3; CDR3: CASIEREGTDTQYF
V: TRBV2; size: .; J: TRBJ2-1; CDR3: CASNDYNEQFF
V: TRBV5-1; size: .; J: TRBJ2-3; CDR3: CASSPIAGGTDTQYF
V: TRBV5-1; size: .; J: TRBJ1-1; CDR3: CASSLQGRDTEAFF
V: TRBV7-6; size: .; J: TRBJ2-1; CDR3: CASSLDRLAGGHEQFF
V: TRBV9; size: .; J: TRBJ2-1; CDR3: CASSVGQSYNEQFF
V: TRBV4-3; size: .; J: TRBJ2-7; CDR3: CASSQDLGYSYEQYF
V: TRBV7-9; size: once; J: TRBJ2-1; CDR3: CASSTDRGNEQFF
V: TRBV19; size: once; J: TRBJ2-1; CDR3: CASSSGTPRDEQFF
V: TRBV10-3; size: .; J: TRBJ2-7; CDR3: CAISAGQHYEQYF
V: TRBV5-1; size: .; J: TRBJ2-7; CDR3: CATTEYYEQYF
V: TRBV10-1; size: .; J: TRBJ2-7; CDR3: CASSDFTAPEGEQYF
V: TRBV29-1; size: .; J: TRBJ2-2; CDR3: CSAGINTGELFF
V: TRBV19; size: .; J: TRBJ2-7; CDR3: CASSIDKTGRPHEQYF
V: TRBV5-4; size: .; J: TRBJ2-3; CDR3: CASSSTSGATDTQYF
V: TRBV28; size: .; J: TRBJ1-4; CDR3: CASSLRSFRTGPNEKLFF
V: TRBV29-1; size: .; J: TRBJ2-1; CDR3: CSVPSPTSNEQFF
V: TRBV7-9; size: .; J: TRBJ2-1; CDR3: CAYQRAQIDEQFF
V: TRBV9; size: .; J: TRBJ2-2; CDR3: CASSLDRGRSGELFF
V: TRBV2; size: few; J: TRBJ1-2; CDR3: CASSEQGADGYTF